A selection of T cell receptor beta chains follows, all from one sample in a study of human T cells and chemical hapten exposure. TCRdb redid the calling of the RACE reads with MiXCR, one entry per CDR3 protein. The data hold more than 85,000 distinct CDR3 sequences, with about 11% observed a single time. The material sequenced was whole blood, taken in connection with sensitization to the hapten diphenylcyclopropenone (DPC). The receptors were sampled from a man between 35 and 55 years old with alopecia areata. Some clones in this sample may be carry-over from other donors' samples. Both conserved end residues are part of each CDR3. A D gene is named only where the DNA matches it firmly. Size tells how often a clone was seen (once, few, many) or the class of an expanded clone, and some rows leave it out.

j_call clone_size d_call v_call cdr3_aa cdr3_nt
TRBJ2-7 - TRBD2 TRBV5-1 CASSLAGLAYEQYF TGCGCCAGCAGCTTGGCGGGACTAGCGTACGAGCAGTACTTC
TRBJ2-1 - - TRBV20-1 CSARDSPNEQFF TGCAGTGCTAGAGATAGCCCCAATGAGCAGTTCTTC
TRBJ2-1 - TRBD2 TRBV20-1 CSARDDSGREGRYNEQFF TGCAGTGCTAGAGACGACTCTGGGCGGGAGGGAAGATACAATGAGCAGTTCTTC
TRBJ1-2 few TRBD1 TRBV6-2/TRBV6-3 CASRAPTGAGYGYTF TGTGCCAGCAGGGCCCCGACAGGGGCCGGCTATGGCTACACCTTC
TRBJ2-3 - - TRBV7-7 CASSLGPGPSTDTQYF TGTGCTAGCAGCTTAGGGCCGGGACCTAGCACAGATACGCAGTATTTT
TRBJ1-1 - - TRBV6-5 CASSFESANTEAFF TGTGCCAGCAGTTTCGAATCAGCGAACACTGAAGCTTTCTTT
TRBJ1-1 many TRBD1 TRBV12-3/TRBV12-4 CASSLTGGISEAFF TGTGCCAGCAGTTTGACAGGGGGCATCAGTGAAGCTTTCTTT
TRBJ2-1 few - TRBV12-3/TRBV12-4 CASSFATSYNEQFF TGTGCCAGCAGTTTCGCCACCAGTTACAATGAGCAGTTCTTC
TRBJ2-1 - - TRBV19 CASSIRRELLHEQFF TGTGCCAGTAGTATTAGGAGGGAGCTCCTCCATGAGCAGTTCTTC
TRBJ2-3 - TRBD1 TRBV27 CASRPGTVSTDTQYF TGTGCCAGCAGGCCAGGGACAGTAAGCACAGATACGCAGTATTTT
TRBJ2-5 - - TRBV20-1 CSARQGLETQYF TGCAGTGCTAGACAAGGCTTAGAGACCCAGTACTTC
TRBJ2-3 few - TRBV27 CASSPILTSTDTQYF TGTGCCAGCAGTCCCATCTTAACTAGCACAGATACGCAGTATTTT
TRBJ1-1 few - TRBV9 CASSPRMDTEAFF TGTGCCAGCAGCCCCCGCATGGACACTGAAGCTTTCTTT
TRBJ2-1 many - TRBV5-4 CASSLAAGGEQFF TGTGCCAGCAGCTTGGCCGCGGGTGGGGAGCAGTTCTTC
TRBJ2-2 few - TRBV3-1 CASSQAGANTGELFF TGTGCCAGCAGCCAAGCTGGGGCGAACACCGGGGAGCTGTTTTTT
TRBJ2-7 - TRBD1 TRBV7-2 CASSGGTGAPFGSSYEQYF TGTGCCAGCAGCGGGGGGACAGGGGCCCCATTCGGCAGCTCCTACGAGCAGTACTTC
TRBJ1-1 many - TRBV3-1 CASSPPKGRMNTEAFF TGTGCCAGCAGCCCCCCGAAGGGGAGAATGAACACTGAAGCTTTCTTT
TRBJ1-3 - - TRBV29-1 CSVVTSGNTIYF TGCAGCGTTGTGACCTCTGGAAACACCATATATTTT
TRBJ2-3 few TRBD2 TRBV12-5 CASGRLAGEGTQYF TGTGCTAGTGGACGACTAGCGGGAGAGGGCACGCAGTATTTT
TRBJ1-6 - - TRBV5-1 CASSLLTDNSPLHF TGCGCCAGCAGCTTGTTAACGGATAATTCACCCCTCCACTTT
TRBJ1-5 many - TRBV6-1 CASSGNEGNQPQHF TGTGCCAGCAGTGGGAACGAAGGGAATCAGCCCCAGCATTTT
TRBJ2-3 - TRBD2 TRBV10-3 CAISVDPSGERTDTQYF TGTGCCATCAGTGTCGATCCTAGCGGGGAGAGGACAGATACGCAGTATTTT
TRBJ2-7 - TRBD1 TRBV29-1 CSVEETGALHEQYF TGCAGCGTTGAAGAAACAGGGGCTCTCCACGAGCAGTACTTC
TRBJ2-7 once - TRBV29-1 CSVVQTQGRLGEQYF TGCAGCGTTGTTCAAACCCAGGGCAGACTGGGCGAGCAGTACTTC
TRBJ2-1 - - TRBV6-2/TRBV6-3 CASTDWGDSYNEQFF TGTGCCAGCACCGATTGGGGCGACTCCTACAATGAGCAGTTCTTC